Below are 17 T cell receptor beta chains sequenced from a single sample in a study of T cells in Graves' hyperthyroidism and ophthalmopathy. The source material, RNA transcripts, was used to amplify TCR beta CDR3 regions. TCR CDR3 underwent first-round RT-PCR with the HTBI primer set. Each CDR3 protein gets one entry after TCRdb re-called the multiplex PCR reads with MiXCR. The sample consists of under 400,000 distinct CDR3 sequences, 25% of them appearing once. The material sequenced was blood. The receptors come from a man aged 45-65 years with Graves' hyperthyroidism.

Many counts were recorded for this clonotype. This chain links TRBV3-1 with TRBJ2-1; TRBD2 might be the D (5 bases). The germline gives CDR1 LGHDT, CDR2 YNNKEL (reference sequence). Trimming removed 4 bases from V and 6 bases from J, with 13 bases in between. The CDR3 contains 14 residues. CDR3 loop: CASSPLRGSNEQFF. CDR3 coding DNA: TGTGCCAGCAGCCCTTTACGGGGAAGCAATGAGCAGTTCTTC.

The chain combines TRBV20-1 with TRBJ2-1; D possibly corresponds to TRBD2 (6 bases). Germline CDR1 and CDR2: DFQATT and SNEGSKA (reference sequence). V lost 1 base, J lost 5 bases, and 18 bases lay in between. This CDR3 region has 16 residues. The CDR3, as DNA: TGCAGTGCTAGAGGTGTCGCACCCGGGAGAGACAATGAGCAGTTCTTC. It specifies CSARGVAPGRDNEQFF.

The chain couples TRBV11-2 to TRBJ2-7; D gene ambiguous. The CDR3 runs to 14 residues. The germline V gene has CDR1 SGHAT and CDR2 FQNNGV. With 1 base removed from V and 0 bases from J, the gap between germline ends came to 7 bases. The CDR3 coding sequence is TGTGCCAGCAGCTTAGGAAGCCGCTCCTACGAGCAGTACTTC. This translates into CASSLGSRSYEQYF.

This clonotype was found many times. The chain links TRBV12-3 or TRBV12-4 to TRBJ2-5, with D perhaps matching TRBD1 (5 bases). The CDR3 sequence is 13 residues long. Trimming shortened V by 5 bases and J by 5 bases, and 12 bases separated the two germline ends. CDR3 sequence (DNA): TGTGCCAGCAGTCCCCGACAGAGGGAGACCCAGTACTTC. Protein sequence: CASSPRQRETQYF.

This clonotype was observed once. CDR3 loop: CASSLAAGVNNEQFF. DNA of the CDR3: TGTGCCAGCAGCTTAGCGGCGGGAGTTAACAATGAGCAGTTCTTC. This chain links TRBV7-9 with TRBJ2-1; 7 bases fit TRBD2. V was pared by 0 bases and J by 5 bases, with 4 bases of the junction left unmatched. The CDR3 extends over 15 amino acids. Germline V gene sequence: CDR1 SEHNR, CDR2 FQNEAQ (reference sequence).

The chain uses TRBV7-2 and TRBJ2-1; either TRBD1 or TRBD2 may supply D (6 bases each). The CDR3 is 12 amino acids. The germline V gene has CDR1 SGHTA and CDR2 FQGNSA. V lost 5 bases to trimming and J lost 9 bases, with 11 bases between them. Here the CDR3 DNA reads TGTGCCAGCAGCGTGACGGGGGCTGAGCAGTTCTTC. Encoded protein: CASSVTGAEQFF.

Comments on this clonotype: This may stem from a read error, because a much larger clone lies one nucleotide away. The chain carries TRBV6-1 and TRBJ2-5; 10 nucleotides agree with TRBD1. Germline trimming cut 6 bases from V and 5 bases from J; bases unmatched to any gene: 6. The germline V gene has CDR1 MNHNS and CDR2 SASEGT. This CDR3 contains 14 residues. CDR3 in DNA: TGTGCCAGCAGGCCGACAGGGGGCGGGGAGACCCAGTACTTC. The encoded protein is CASRPTGGGETQYF.

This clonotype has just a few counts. For the CDR3, the DNA is TGTGCCAGCAGTGCCGGGACTAGCGGAGTCTACGAGCAGTACTTC. It encodes CASSAGTSGVYEQYF. The genes are TRBV2 and TRBJ2-7; 11 bases are a match to TRBD2. The CDR3 totals 15 residues. The V and J ends lost 4 bases and 3 bases, in that order; junction bases with no gene match: 5. Germline CDR1 SNHLY, CDR2 FYNNEI.

The CDR3 nucleotides read TGTGCCAGCAGCACCCCCGGACTAGCGGCCAGGGAGCAGTACTTC. It encodes CASSTPGLAAREQYF. This sequence joins TRBV11-2 and TRBJ2-7, with 10 bases identical to TRBD2. After removal of 5 bases from V and 7 bases from J, the junction contained 11 bases not matched to a gene. The CDR3 extends over 15 amino acids. Germline lookup yields CDR1 SGHAT and CDR2 FQNNGV.

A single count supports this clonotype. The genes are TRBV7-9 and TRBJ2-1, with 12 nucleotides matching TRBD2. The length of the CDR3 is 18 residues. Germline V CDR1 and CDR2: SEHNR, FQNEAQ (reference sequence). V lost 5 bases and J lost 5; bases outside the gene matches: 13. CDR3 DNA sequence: TGTGCCAGCAGCCCTATCTCGGCTAGCGGGAGGGCCCACAATGAGCAGTTCTTC. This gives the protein CASSPISASGRAHNEQFF.

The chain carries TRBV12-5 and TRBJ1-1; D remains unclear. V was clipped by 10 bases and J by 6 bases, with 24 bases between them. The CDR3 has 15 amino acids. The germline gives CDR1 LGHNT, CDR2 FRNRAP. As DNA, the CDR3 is TGTGCTACTGTGCTCTCGGGCCAAATCTACCCTGAAGCTTTCTTT. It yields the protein CATVLSGQIYPEAFF.

The CDR3 coding sequence is TGTGCCAGCAGTTTATCGGGGATCCCAGATACGCAGTATTTT. Amino acids: CASSLSGIPDTQYF. V usage is TRBV27 and J usage is TRBJ2-3; no clear D. The V and J ends lost 0 bases and 4 bases respectively, with 8 bases between them. This CDR3 is 14 amino acids long. Germline V gene sequence: CDR1 MNHEY, CDR2 SMNVEV (reference sequence).

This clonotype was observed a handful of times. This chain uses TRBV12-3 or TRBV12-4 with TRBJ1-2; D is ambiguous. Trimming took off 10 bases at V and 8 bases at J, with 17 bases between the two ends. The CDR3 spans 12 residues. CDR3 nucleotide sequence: TGTGCCACTCTTCCGGCCGGCAGGGGCTACACCTTC. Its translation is CATLPAGRGYTF.

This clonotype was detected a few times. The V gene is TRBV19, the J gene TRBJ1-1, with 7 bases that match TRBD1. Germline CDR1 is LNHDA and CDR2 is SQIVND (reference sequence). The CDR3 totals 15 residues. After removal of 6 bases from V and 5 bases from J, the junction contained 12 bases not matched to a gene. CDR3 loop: CASRIVGGRGTEAFF. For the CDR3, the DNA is TGTGCCAGTAGGATTGTAGGGGGCCGAGGGACTGAAGCTTTCTTT.

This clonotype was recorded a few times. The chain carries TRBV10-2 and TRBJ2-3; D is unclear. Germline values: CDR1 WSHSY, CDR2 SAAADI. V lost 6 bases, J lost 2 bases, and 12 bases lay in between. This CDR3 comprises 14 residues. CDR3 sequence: CASRDGSYTDTQYF. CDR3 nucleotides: TGCGCCAGCAGGGACGGCTCTTACACAGATACGCAGTATTTT.

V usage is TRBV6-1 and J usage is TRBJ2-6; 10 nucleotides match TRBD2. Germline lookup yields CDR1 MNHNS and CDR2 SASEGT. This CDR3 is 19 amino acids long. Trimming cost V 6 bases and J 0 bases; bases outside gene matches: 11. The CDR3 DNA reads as TGTGCCAGCAGCTCTATCGGACTAGCGGTTTCCTCTGGGGCCAACGTCCTGACTTTC. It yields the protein CASSSIGLAVSSGANVLTF.

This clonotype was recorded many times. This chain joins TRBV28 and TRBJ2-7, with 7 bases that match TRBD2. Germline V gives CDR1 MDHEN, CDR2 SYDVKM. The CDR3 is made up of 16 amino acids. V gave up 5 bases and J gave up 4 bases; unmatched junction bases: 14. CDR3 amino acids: CASSHLSPTSRYEQYF. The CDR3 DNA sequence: TGTGCCAGCAGTCACCTATCCCCGACTAGCAGGTACGAGCAGTACTTC.